This T cell receptor (beta chain) was obtained from a study of CD8 T cells in Susac syndrome. CDR3 length: 16 residues. Germline assignment: CDR1 MNHEY and CDR2 SVGAGI. V was trimmed by 5 bases and J by 5 bases, leaving 20 bases between them. Random hexamers primed reverse transcription of roughly 0.45 to 1 ug RNA. TCRdb fed the immunoSEQ multiplex PCR reads into MiXCR, producing one record per CDR3 protein. In the table there are 150,000 or so distinct CDR3 sequences, just under 95% of which are singletons. The receptor was derived from a human donor in good health. The rearrangement joins TRBV6-5 to TRBJ2-3; D is possibly TRBD1 (5 bases). The sample comprised CD4+ T cells from PBMCs. CDR3 in DNA: TGTGCCAGCAGTACCTCGTATGGACATGTGGGAGATACGCAGTATTTT. Translation: CASSTSYGHVGDTQYF.